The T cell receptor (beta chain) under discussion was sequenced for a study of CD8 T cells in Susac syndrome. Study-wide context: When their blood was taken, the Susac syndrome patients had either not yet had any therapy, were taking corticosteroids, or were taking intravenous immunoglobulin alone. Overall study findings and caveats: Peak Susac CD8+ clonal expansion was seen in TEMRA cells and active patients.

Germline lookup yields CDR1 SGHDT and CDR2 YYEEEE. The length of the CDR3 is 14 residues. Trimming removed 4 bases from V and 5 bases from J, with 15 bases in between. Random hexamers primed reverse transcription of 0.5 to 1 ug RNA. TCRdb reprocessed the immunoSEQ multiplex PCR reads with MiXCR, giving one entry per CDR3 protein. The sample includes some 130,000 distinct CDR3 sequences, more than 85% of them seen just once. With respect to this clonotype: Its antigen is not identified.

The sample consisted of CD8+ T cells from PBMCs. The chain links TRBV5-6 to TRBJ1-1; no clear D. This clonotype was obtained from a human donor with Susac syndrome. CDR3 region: CASSPGSAGTEAFF. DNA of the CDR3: TGTGCCAGCAGCCCCGGATCCGCGGGGACTGAAGCTTTCTTT.